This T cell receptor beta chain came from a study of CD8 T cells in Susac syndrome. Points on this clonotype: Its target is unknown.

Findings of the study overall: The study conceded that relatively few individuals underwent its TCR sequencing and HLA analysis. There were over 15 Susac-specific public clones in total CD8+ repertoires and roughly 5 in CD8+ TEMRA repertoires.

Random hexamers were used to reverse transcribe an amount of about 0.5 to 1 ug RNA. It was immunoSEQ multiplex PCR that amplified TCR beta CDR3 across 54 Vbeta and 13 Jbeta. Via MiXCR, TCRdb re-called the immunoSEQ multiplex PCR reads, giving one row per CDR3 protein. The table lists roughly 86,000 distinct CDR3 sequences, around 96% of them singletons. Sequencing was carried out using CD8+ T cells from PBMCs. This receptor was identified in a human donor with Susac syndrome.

The CDR3 here is CSARDAGITEAFF. CDR3 coding DNA: TGCAGTGCTAGAGATGCAGGGATAACTGAAGCTTTCTTT. This chain uses TRBV20-1 with TRBJ1-1, with a tentative D call TRBD1 (5 bases). This CDR3 spans 13 amino acids. Germline lookup yields CDR1 DFQATT and CDR2 SNEGSKA (reference sequence). Trimming pared 0 bases from V and 5 bases from J, leaving 10 bases between.